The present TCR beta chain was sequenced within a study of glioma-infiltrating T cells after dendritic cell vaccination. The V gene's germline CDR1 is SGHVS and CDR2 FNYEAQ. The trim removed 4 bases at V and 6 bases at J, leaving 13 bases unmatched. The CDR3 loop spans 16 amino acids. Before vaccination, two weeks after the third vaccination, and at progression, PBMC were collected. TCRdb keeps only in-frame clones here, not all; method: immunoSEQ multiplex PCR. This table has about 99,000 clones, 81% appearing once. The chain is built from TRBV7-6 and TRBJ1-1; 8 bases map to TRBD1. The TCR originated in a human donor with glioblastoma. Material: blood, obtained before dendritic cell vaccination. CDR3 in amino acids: CASSWTLAGGSPEAFF. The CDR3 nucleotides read TGTGCCAGCAGCTGGACCTTGGCAGGGGGCTCCCCTGAAGCTTTCTTT.